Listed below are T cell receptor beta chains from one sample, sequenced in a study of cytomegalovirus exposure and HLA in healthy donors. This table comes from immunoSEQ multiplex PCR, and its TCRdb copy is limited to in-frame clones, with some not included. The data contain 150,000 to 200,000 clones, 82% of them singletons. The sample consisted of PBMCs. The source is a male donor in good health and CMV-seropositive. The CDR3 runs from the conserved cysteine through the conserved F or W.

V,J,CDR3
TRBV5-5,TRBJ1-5,CASSRGGAFNQPQHF
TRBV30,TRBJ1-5,CAWGHPNQPQHF
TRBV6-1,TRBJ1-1,CATGQSENTEAFF
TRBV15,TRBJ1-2,CATSENPTGTYGYTF
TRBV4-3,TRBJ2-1,CASSQEEGSYNEQFF
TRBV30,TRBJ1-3,CAWANGNTIYF
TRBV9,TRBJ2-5,CASSSPIGGGEEQYF
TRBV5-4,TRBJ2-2,CAWARASGSTGELFF
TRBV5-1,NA,CASSTAGTGHYEQYF
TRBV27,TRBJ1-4,CASSLRHHSSEKLFF
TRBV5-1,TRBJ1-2,CASSFLGQGADGYTF
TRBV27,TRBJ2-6,CASSLPRQSGANVLTF
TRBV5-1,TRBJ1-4,CASSSGQGNEKLFF
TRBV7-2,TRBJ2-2,CASRGIIGTGELFF
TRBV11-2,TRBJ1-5,CASSDTGEQPQHF
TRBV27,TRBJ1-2,CASRTFPYGYTF
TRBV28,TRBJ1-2,CASSSPGGVNYGYTF
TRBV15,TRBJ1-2,CATSPRQLFNYGYTF
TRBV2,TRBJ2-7,CASSELRGSSYEQYF
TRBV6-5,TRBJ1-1,CASSSAGWRSPEAFF
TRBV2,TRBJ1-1,CASSEQGTTEAFF
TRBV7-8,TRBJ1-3,CASSPTGERGTIYF
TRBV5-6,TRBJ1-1,CASSRSYRGEAFF
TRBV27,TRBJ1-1,CASSLDRDTEAFF
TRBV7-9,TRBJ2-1,CASRTTGSYNEQFF
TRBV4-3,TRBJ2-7,CASSQGLAGSYEQYF
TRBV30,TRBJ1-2,CALTGGANYGYTF
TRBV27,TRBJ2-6,CASSMTSLSGANVLTF
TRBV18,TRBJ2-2,CASSSPPGELFF
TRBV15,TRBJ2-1,CATSRAQGTIFRFF
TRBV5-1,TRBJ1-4,CASSLDIATNEKLFF
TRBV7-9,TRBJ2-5,CASSPLNRDETQYF
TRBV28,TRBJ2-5,CASHSSGTWETQYF
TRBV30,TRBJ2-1,CAWGGLNEQFF
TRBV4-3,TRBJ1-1,CASSQDLEGIHTEAFF
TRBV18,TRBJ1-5,CASSRQGQGGINQPQHF
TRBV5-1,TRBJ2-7,CASSGTLAGEGEQYF
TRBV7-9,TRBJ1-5,CASSLDGNQPQHF
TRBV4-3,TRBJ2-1,CASSPELGGGGNEQFF
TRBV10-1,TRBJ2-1,CASSESRASGRNNEQFF
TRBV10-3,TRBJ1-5,CAISGQQNGQPQHF
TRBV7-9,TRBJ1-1,CASSLEAGAEAFF
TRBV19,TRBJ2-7,CAAKDASRDEQYF
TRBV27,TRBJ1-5,CASSLYRTGRSNQPQHF